This entry is about one T cell receptor (beta chain). No antigen is known for it. It has no much larger one-base neighbor in the sample; base qualities were not kept. TCRbeta CDR3 regions were amplified from genomic DNA by means of the immunoSEQ Assay, a bias-controlled multiplex PCR. On the authors' methods: Within the assay, amplification of reference gene primers was used to estimate how many nucleated cells each sample contained. Sequence reads were collapsed and filtered to measure the absolute abundance of every unique TCRbeta CDR3 rearrangement. Productive Simpson clonality was computed per sample as the square root of Simpson's diversity index over productive rearrangements. TCRdb's version of the immuneACCESS table is confined to in-frame rearrangements and falls short of the full clone set. An unresolved V gene accounts for under half of the shortfall where checked; the remainder is of unknown origin. V and J calls and clone size are as listed in that table; D and trimming were resolved from the DNA. Within this sample are a few hundred thousand clones, with 75% to 90% of them counted one time only. The ten largest clones represent less than 5% of the sample.

The sample is drawn from a study of blood T cell repertoires in COVID-19 (dated by TCRdb to 2018 to 2021). Background on the whole study: Collaborator samples came from the United States, Italy and Spain and covered acute and convalescent phases of COVID-19. The prospective study material was composed of cDNA or gDNA derived from T cells, B-cell-depleted T cells, or PBMCs. Deeply sampled blood TCRbeta repertoires from subjects exposed to, actively infected with, or recovered from COVID-19 were included in the dataset. The repertoires were released in a freely available public database intended as a resource for research on the immune response to SARS-CoV-2. Samples were obtained from the ongoing ImmuneRACE study (first 160 participants) and from roughly 1,300 subjects provided by 6 global collaborators. The sample metadata nearly always contained a de-identified subject ID, COVID-19 status, age in years and sex. HLA class I and class II types, where available, came from metadata supplied by the sample provider rather than from assay-based typing. What the authors observed across the whole study: Clinical and demographic metadata were provided uncurated, with the amount varying by source and participant.

CDR1 and CDR2, per the germline V gene, are MNHNS and SASEGT. V lost 1 base and J lost 11 bases; the stretch between them is 14 bases long. Reading from cysteine to phenylalanine, the CDR3 counts 13 amino acids. CDR3 DNA is the only sequence kept; it has 39 bases, read in frame from the first base. A second Seattle source provided samples from volunteer blood donors who had recovered from COVID-19. Whole blood was collected in K2EDTA tubes by collaborating institutions according to the institutions' own protocols. For TCRbeta analysis, collaborators shipped samples as frozen whole blood, isolated PBMCs, or DNA extracted from either of those sample types.

This receptor chain uses TRBV6-1 and TRBJ1-1; D gene: possibly TRBD1, on 5 matching bases. The sequenced sample consisted of peripheral blood. The sequence was obtained from a woman in her thirties or forties who had recovered from COVID-19. CDR3 loop: CASSEDRNRAAFF. The nucleotide sequence is given as TGTGCCAGCAGTGAAGACAGGAACCGTGCCGCTTTCTTT.